These T cell receptor beta chains were read from a single sample in a study of blood T cell repertoires in COVID-19. Profiled with immunoSEQ multiplex PCR; TCRdb holds only in-frame clones, not every one. The data hold 70,000 to 95,000 clones, with nearly 90% observed a single time. The sample was peripheral blood. These TCRs come from a man in his 70s with acute or convalescent COVID-19. CDR3s include the opening cysteine and the closing phenylalanine or tryptophan. The order of the fields is J gene, D gene, CDR3 length, V gene, clone size, CDR3 DNA, CDR3 protein. The D gene is left open where the match is weak. Clone sizes are given selectively: once, few, many, or a class where the clone is expanded.

TRBJ1-5,-,16,TRBV28,-,TGTGCCAGCAGTTCCTCCCCCAGGCAGTCCAATCAGCCCCAGCATTTT,CASSSSPRQSNQPQHF
TRBJ2-1,TRBD2,16,TRBV3-1/TRBV3-2,-,TGTGCCAGCAGCGGGGTTCTAGCGGGAGGGTTCGGGGTGCAGTTCTTC,CASSGVLAGGFGVQFF
TRBJ1-1,-,13,TRBV6-5,-,TGTGCCAGCAGCTGGGGACAAAACACTGAAGCTTTCTTT,CASSWGQNTEAFF
TRBJ1-6,TRBD1,14,TRBV5-1,once,TGCGCCAGCAGCTACGGACAGGAAAATTCACCCCTCCACTTT,CASSYGQENSPLHF
TRBJ1-6,-,15,TRBV6-5,-,TGTGCCAGCAGTTACTCGGACTCCACCGGTTCACCCCTCCACTTT,CASSYSDSTGSPLHF
TRBJ1-2,-,14,TRBV6-5,-,TGTGCCAGCAGTAAGATGGTAGGGGACTATGGCTACACCTTC,CASSKMVGDYGYTF
TRBJ2-3,TRBD2,17,TRBV15,-,TGTGCCACCAAAGAGACTAGCGTTACCCCCGTCACAGATACGCAGTATTTT,CATKETSVTPVTDTQYF
TRBJ2-1,TRBD1,15,TRBV11-2,-,TGTGCCAGCAGCTTAGGCCGGACAGGGGGTTATGAGCAGTTCTTC,CASSLGRTGGYEQFF
TRBJ1-5,-,13,TRBV10-1,-,TGCGCCAGCAGTGAGAACGCAGATCAGCCCCAGCATTTT,CASSENADQPQHF
TRBJ1-1,-,11,TRBV20-1,-,TGCAGTGCTCCTTTAGACAGGATGGCTTTCTTT,CSAPLDRMAFF
TRBJ2-7,TRBD2,14,TRBV2,-,TGTGCCAGCAGCCTAGCGGAGAGCTCCTACGAGCAGTACTTC,CASSLAESSYEQYF
TRBJ1-2,-,13,TRBV28,-,TGTGCCAGCAGCCCTCGCTGGGGGGGTGGCTACACCTTC,CASSPRWGGGYTF
TRBJ2-7,-,14,TRBV28,-,TGTGCCAGCAGCAGGATCGGGGGTCCCTACGAGCAGTACTTC,CASSRIGGPYEQYF
TRBJ1-4,-,14,TRBV5-5,-,TGTGCCAGCAGCGCCGGAGGGCTAGCTGAAAAACTGTTTTTT,CASSAGGLAEKLFF
TRBJ1-4,-,16,TRBV19,-,TGTGCCAGTAGTATTTTGACACCTTCTGGGCGTGAAAAACTGTTTTTT,CASSILTPSGREKLFF
TRBJ1-5,-,12,TRBV12-3/TRBV12-4,-,TGTGCCAGCAGCTACAGCAATCAGCCCCAGCATTTT,CASSYSNQPQHF
TRBJ2-1,-,15,TRBV28,-,TGTGCCAGCAGTTTGCTTGGAGGGACCGACAATGAGCAGTTCTTC,CASSLLGGTDNEQFF
TRBJ2-1,-,13,TRBV3-1/TRBV3-2,few,TGTGCCAGCAGCGGGGGGTGGTACAATGAGCAGTTCTTC,CASSGGWYNEQFF
TRBJ1-2,-,15,TRBV9,once,TGTGCCAGCAGCGTAGAAGTCACAGGGAAGGATGGCTACACCTTC,CASSVEVTGKDGYTF
TRBJ2-6,-,16,TRBV7-2,-,TGTGCCAGCAGCTTTTTAAGGGGAAGTGGGGCCAACGTCCTGACTTTC,CASSFLRGSGANVLTF
TRBJ1-3,-,16,TRBV5-1,once,TGCGCCAGCAGCTCGCTCCAGGGAGGTTCTGGAAACACCATATATTTT,CASSSLQGGSGNTIYF
TRBJ1-6,TRBD1,14,TRBV27,-,TGTGCCAGCAGTTTTTCACAGGGGAGTTCACCCCTCCACTTT,CASSFSQGSSPLHF
TRBJ1-4,-,15,TRBV9,-,TGTGCCAGCAGCGTACAGGGTGAGACTAATGAAAAACTGTTTTTT,CASSVQGETNEKLFF
TRBJ2-7,-,15,TRBV5-1,-,TGCGCCAGCAGCCTCACGACAGTTAGTCCCTACGAGCAGTACTTC,CASSLTTVSPYEQYF
TRBJ2-2,-,13,TRBV12-3/TRBV12-4,-,TGTGCCAGCAGTTTAGGGGCTTCCGGGGAGCTGTTTTTT,CASSLGASGELFF
TRBJ2-7,TRBD1,15,TRBV2,few,TGTGCCAGCAGTGAAGCTCAGGGGGTCTTCGACGAGCAGTACTTC,CASSEAQGVFDEQYF
TRBJ2-2,TRBD1,17,TRBV6-2/TRBV6-3,-,TGTGCCAGCAGTTACCAACGAAGGACAGGTATTGGCGGGGAGCTGTTTTTT,CASSYQRRTGIGGELFF
TRBJ2-3,-,16,TRBV3-1/TRBV3-2,few,TGTGCCAGCAGCCAGTCCGGGACACCACTCACAGATACGCAGTATTTT,CASSQSGTPLTDTQYF
TRBJ2-7,TRBD1,14,TRBV5-1,-,TGCGCCAGCAGCCACGGGGACAGCTCCTACGAGCAGTACTTC,CASSHGDSSYEQYF
TRBJ2-7,TRBD1,13,TRBV5-1,-,TGCGCCAGCAGCTTAGACAGGGTAGGCGAGCAGTACTTC,CASSLDRVGEQYF
TRBJ2-2,TRBD1,19,TRBV19,-,TGTGCCAGTAGTCCCGGGACAGGGATCCACAATTTTAACACCGGGGAGCTGTTTTTT,CASSPGTGIHNFNTGELFF
TRBJ2-2,TRBD2,16,TRBV29-1,-,TGCAGCGTAATGATATGGACTAGCGGGAACACCGGGGAGCTGTTTTTT,CSVMIWTSGNTGELFF